The rows below give T cell receptor beta chains drawn from one sample of a study of T cells after somatic rescue of genetic block. Only in-frame clones appear in the TCRdb table, and some are missing; sequencing was by immunoSEQ multiplex PCR. This repertoire shows about 13,000 clones, around 70% found once; its top ten account for roughly a fifth. Sequenced material: peripheral blood mononuclear cells (PBMCs). Source of these receptors: a boy under 18. The CDR3 runs from the conserved cysteine through the conserved F or W. Each record gives: clone size, CDR3 length, J gene, V gene, D gene, CDR3 protein, CDR3 DNA. The D gene is left open where the match is weak. Rows give clone size only sometimes, using once, few, many, or a class for an expanded clone.

>NA|13|TRBJ2-4|TRBV28|TRBD1
CASSSDRVNIQYF
TGTGCCAGCAGTTCGGACAGGGTGAACATTCAGTACTTC
>once|13|TRBJ2-1|TRBV7-6|NA
CASSSGTYNEQFF
TGTGCCAGCAGCTCCGGGACTTACAATGAGCAGTTCTTC
>NA|15|TRBJ1-2|TRBV4-2|TRBD1
CASSPPGTASYGYTF
TGTGCCAGCAGCCCGCCCGGGACAGCTTCCTATGGCTACACCTTC
>NA|14|TRBJ1-2|TRBV25-1|NA
CASSELPLNYGYTF
TGTGCCAGCAGTGAATTGCCCCTCAACTATGGCTACACCTTC
>NA|16|TRBJ1-1|TRBV19|NA
CASSIGTAPMNTEAFF
TGTGCCAGTAGTATAGGGACAGCCCCCATGAACACTGAAGCTTTCTTT
>NA|17|TRBJ2-1|TRBV10-3|NA
CAISGDYRGTRYNEQFF
TGTGCCATCAGTGGGGACTACAGGGGGACTAGATACAATGAGCAGTTCTTC
>NA|14|TRBJ2-7|TRBV5-1|TRBD1
CASSGTGDTYEQYF
TGCGCCAGCAGCGGGACAGGGGATACCTACGAGCAGTACTTC
>NA|16|TRBJ2-7|TRBV6-5|TRBD1
CASSYSRQGLGYEQYF
TGTGCCAGCAGTTACTCCAGACAGGGTTTAGGGTACGAGCAGTACTTC
>NA|16|TRBJ1-2|TRBV30|NA
CAWSVQGGGQIYGYTF
TGTGCCTGGAGTGTACAGGGTGGGGGACAAATCTATGGCTACACCTTC
>NA|17|TRBJ2-2|TRBV11-3|NA
CASSPPPGTTNTGELFF
TGTGCCAGCAGCCCGCCTCCGGGGACAACGAACACCGGGGAGCTGTTTTTT
>NA|13|TRBJ2-7|TRBV5-1|NA
CASHGTVSYEQYF
TGCGCCAGTCACGGAACAGTATCCTACGAGCAGTACTTC
>NA|15|TRBJ2-2|TRBV27|NA
CASSGGGVYTGELFF
TGTGCCAGCAGTGGGGGCGGAGTCTACACCGGGGAGCTGTTTTTT
>medium-sized|13|TRBJ2-7|TRBV2|TRBD1
CASSGTGMNEQYF
TGTGCCAGCTCGGGGACAGGGATGAACGAGCAGTACTTC
>once|13|TRBJ1-2|TRBV10-2|NA
CASSVGSHNGYTF
TGCGCCAGCAGTGTTGGCTCGCATAACGGCTACACCTTC
>NA|14|TRBJ1-5|TRBV11-2|NA
CASSLVGPNQPQHF
TGTGCCAGCAGCTTAGTAGGTCCGAATCAGCCCCAGCATTTT
>NA|14|TRBJ2-1|TRBV5-1|NA
CASSLAYGHNEQFF
TGCGCCAGCAGCTTGGCGTACGGACACAATGAGCAGTTCTTC
>once|15|TRBJ2-2|TRBV18|NA
CASSPSTANTGELFF
TGTGCCAGCTCACCTTCGACAGCGAACACCGGGGAGCTGTTTTTT
>NA|20|TRBJ2-3|TRBV7-3|TRBD2
CASSLRSLTSGGAGTDTQYF
TGTGCCAGCAGCTTAAGGTCTCTGACTAGCGGGGGGGCGGGCACAGATACGCAGTATTTT
>medium-sized|15|TRBJ1-2|TRBV15|TRBD1
CATSRRTGFNYGYTF
TGTGCCACCAGCAGAAGGACAGGTTTTAACTATGGCTACACCTTC
>NA|17|TRBJ2-2|TRBV28|NA
CASTLNRAGGDTGELFF
TGTGCCAGCACCCTAAATCGGGCAGGGGGGGACACCGGGGAGCTGTTTTTT
>NA|14|TRBJ1-1|TRBV5-1|NA
CASSLGQGSTEAFF
TGCGCCAGCAGCTTGGGGCAGGGGAGCACTGAAGCTTTCTTT
>NA|14|TRBJ1-1|TRBV14|NA
CASSQVVGTTEAFF
TGTGCCAGCAGCCAAGTTGTAGGGACCACTGAAGCTTTCTTT
>NA|14|TRBJ2-7|TRBV6-1|TRBD1
CASRWTGTYYEQYF
TGTGCCAGCAGGTGGACAGGGACCTACTACGAGCAGTACTTC
>NA|14|TRBJ2-7|TRBV27|NA
CASSMWSNRVEQYF
TGTGCCAGCAGCATGTGGTCCAACAGGGTCGAGCAGTACTTC
>NA|14|TRBJ2-5|TRBV5-1|NA
CASSYGQSQETQYF
TGCGCCAGCAGCTACGGACAGTCCCAAGAGACCCAGTACTTC
>few|14|TRBJ1-5|TRBV2|NA
CASRQDRSNQPQHF
TGTGCCAGCAGACAAGACAGGAGCAATCAGCCCCAGCATTTT
>NA|13|TRBJ2-6|TRBV27|NA
CASSVSGANVLTF
TGTGCCAGCAGTGTCTCTGGGGCCAACGTCCTGACTTTC
>NA|14|TRBJ2-2|TRBV6-5|NA
CASSTDTLPRELFF
TGTGCCAGCAGTACGGACACTCTACCTCGGGAGCTGTTTTTT
>NA|17|TRBJ2-7|TRBV19|TRBD2
CASSMGLAGGLSYEQYF
TGTGCCAGTAGTATGGGACTAGCGGGGGGCCTCTCCTACGAGCAGTACTTC
>few|14|TRBJ1-2|TRBV30|NA
CAWSVRSSRDGYTF
TGTGCCTGGAGTGTACGAAGTAGCAGGGATGGCTACACCTTC
>NA|18|TRBJ2-7|TRBV18|NA
CASSPPPGSPLFSYEQYF
TGTGCCAGCTCACCACCCCCTGGGTCCCCCCTATTCTCCTACGAGCAGTACTTC
>NA|15|TRBJ1-3|TRBV6-5|NA
CASISSATSGNTIYF
TGTGCCAGCATTTCTTCAGCGACCTCTGGAAACACCATATATTTT
>NA|14|TRBJ2-7|TRBV28|NA
CASSWGFGAYEQYF
TGTGCCAGCAGTTGGGGCTTCGGTGCCTACGAGCAGTACTTC
>NA|14|TRBJ2-5|TRBV2|NA
CASPRNAGQETQYF
TGTGCCAGTCCGAGAAACGCAGGGCAAGAGACCCAGTACTTC
>NA|14|TRBJ1-4|TRBV6-5|TRBD1
CASSPVRDSEKLFF
TGTGCCAGCAGTCCCGTCCGGGACAGTGAAAAACTGTTTTTT
>NA|15|TRBJ2-5|TRBV4-1|TRBD2
CASSRWTSGGETQYF
TGCGCCAGCAGCCGATGGACTAGCGGGGGAGAGACCCAGTACTTC